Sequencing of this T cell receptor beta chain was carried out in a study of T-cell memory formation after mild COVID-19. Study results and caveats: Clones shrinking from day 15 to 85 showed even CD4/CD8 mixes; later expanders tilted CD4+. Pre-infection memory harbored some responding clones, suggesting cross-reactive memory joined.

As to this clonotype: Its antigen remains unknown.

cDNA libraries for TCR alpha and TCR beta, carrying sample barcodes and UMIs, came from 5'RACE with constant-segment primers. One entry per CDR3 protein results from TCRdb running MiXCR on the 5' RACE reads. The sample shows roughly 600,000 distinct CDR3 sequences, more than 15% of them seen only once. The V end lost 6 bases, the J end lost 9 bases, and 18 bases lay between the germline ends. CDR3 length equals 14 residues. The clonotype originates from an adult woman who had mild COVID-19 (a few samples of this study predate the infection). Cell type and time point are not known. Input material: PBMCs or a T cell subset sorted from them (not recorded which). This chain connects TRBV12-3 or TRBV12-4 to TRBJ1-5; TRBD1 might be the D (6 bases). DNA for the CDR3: TGTGCCAGCAGCCCTAGAGGGGGTGATCGGCCCCAGCATTTT. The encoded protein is CASSPRGGDRPQHF.